This TCR beta chain stems from a study of blood T cell repertoires in COVID-19. Overall study context: PBMCs, B-cell-depleted T cells, or T cells were the source of the cDNA or gDNA that made up the material.

Clones were sequenced by immunoSEQ multiplex PCR, and TCRdb holds only the in-frame ones, with some missing. The sample yields some 200,000 clones, roughly 84% seen once. The CDR3 contains 15 residues. V dropped 8 bases and J dropped 5; count of bases not matched to a gene: 11. Germline CDR1 reads MNHEY; CDR2 reads SVGAGI. The chain employs TRBV6-5 and TRBJ2-3; TRBD2 matches 9 bases. Sequencing used peripheral blood. The TCR was taken from a woman of 80 years or more with active or convalescent COVID-19. The CDR3 protein is CASLNSGGVKDTQYF. As DNA, the CDR3 is TGTGCCAGCTTGAATAGCGGGGGTGTAAAAGATACGCAGTATTTT.